Sequencing of this TCR beta chain was carried out in a study of control samples from healthy donors and cancer patients (dated by TCRdb to 2020 to 2021). Libraries were constructed by the immunoSEQ multiplex PCR assay. TCRdb took over this immuneACCESS table, retaining in-frame rearrangements with V and J assigned. Such tables are incomplete; in checked studies, under half of the missing clones stem from an unresolved V gene, and the remainder is unexplained. This sample lists almost 90,000 clones; more than 75% were detected once. Jointly, the top ten make up roughly 20% of the sample. Regarding this clone: The clone's antigen remains unknown. The input lacks base qualities; no much larger clone sits a single base away.

The junction shows trimming of 0 bases on V and 4 bases on J, plus 10 bases between the germline ends. The germline V gene encodes CDR1 SGHDT and CDR2 YYEEEE. From cysteine to phenylalanine, the CDR3 is 15 amino acids long. The sequence is cut down to CDR3 DNA, 45 bases in frame from base 1. This sequence originates from a man aged 25 to 40 in good health. The material sequenced was blood. In this chain, TRBV5-6 is recombined with TRBJ1-4, with the D segment identity uncertain. The DNA sequence reads TGTGCCAGCAGCTTGGAAAACAGTCGTAATGAAAAACTGTTTTTT. This translates into CASSLENSRNEKLFF.